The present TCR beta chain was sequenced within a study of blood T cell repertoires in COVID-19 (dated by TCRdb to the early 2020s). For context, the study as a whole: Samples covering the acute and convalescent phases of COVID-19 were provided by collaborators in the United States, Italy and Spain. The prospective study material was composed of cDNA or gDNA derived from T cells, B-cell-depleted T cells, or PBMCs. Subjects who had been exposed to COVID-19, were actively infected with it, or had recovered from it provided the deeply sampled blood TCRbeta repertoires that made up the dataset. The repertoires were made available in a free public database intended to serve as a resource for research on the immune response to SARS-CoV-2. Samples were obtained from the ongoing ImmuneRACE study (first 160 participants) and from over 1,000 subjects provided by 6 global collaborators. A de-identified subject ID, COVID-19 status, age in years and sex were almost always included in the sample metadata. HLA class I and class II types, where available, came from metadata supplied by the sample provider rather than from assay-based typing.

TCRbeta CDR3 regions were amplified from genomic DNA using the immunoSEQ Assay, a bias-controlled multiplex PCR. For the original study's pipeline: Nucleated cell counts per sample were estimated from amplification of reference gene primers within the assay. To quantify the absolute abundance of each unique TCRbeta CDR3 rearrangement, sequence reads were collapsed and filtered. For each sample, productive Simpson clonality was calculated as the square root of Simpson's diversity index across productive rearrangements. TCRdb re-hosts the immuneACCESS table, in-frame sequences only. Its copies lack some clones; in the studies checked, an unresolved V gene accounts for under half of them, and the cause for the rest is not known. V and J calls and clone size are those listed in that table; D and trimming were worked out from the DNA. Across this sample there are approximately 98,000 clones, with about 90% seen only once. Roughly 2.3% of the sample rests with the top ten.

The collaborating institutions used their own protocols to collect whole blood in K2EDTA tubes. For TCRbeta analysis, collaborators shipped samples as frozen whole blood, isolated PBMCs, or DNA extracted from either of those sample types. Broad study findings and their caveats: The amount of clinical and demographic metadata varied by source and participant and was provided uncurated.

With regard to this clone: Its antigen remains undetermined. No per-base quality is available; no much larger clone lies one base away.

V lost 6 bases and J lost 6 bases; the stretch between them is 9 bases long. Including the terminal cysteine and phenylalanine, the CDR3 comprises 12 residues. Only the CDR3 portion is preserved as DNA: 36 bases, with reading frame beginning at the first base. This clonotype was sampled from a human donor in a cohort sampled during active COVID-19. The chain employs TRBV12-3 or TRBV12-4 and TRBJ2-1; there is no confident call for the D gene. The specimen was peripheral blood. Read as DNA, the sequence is TGTGCCAGCAGCATCCTATCCAATGAGCAGTTCTTC. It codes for CASSILSNEQFF.